The 26 T cell receptor beta chains listed next were all sequenced from one sample in a study of cytomegalovirus exposure and HLA in healthy donors. The PCR employed 60 Vbeta primers together with 13 Jbeta primers. Produced via immunoSEQ multiplex PCR; TCRdb's table is partial and in-frame only. The repertoire table contains over 120,000 clones. Sample: PBMCs. These receptors were taken from a male donor in good health and CMV-seronegative.

V is TRBV30 and J is TRBJ2-3, with TRBD2 identical over 9 bases. The CDR3 consists of 13 residues. Germline V gives CDR1 GTSNPN, CDR2 SVGIG (reference sequence). V dropped 5 bases and J dropped 6; count of bases not matched to a gene: 6. CDR3 sequence (DNA): TGTGCCTGGGAGGGACTAGCCGGGGATACGCAGTATTTT. Protein product: CAWEGLAGDTQYF.

This chain uses TRBV7-9 with TRBJ1-5, with 9 bases lining up with TRBD1. The J segment lost 4 bases and the V segment lost 4 bases, leaving 5 bases of the junction unmatched. The germline gives CDR1 SEHNR, CDR2 FQNEAQ (reference sequence). This CDR3 has 15 residues. The CDR3 DNA follows: TGTGCCAGCAGCTCTGACAGGGGGAAGAATCAGCCCCAGCATTTT. Translation: CASSSDRGKNQPQHF.

The chain employs TRBV11-3 and TRBJ1-3, with D possibly matching TRBD1 (5 bases). Germline-derived CDR1 and CDR2 are SGHNT and YENEEA. CDR3 size: 17 residues. Deletions cut 1 base from V and 3 bases from J, with 16 bases between. The CDR3: CASSLVGREIYGNTIYF. DNA for the CDR3: TGTGCCAGCAGCTTAGTGGGCAGGGAAATATATGGAAACACCATATATTTT.

The V gene is TRBV27, the J gene TRBJ2-7, with D possibly TRBD2 on 6 matching bases. This CDR3 is built from 13 residues. Per germline, CDR1 MNHEY and CDR2 SMNVEV (reference sequence). V gave up 3 bases and J gave up 2 bases, with 8 bases separating them. In DNA form, the CDR3 reads TGTGCCAGCAGTTTCGGGGGTACCTACGAGCAGTACTTC. Amino acid sequence: CASSFGGTYEQYF.

J is TRBJ2-7 and V is TRBV7-9; D call uncertain. In germline, CDR1 is SEHNR, CDR2 FQNEAQ (reference sequence). Trimming stripped 5 bases from V and 1 base from J, with 9 bases between. CDR3 size: 13 residues. CDR3 region: CASSGPLSYEQYF. CDR3 nucleotides: TGTGCCAGCAGCGGGCCGCTGTCCTACGAGCAGTACTTC.

The chain recombines TRBV4-3 with TRBJ1-2; D perhaps matches TRBD1 (5 bases). CDR1 is LGHNA, CDR2 YSLEER, per germline. The CDR3 sequence is 18 residues long. The ends were cut back, 0 bases at V and 3 bases at J, with 20 bases in the middle. CDR3 DNA: TGCGCCAGCAGCCAAGATAGGAGGGGAGGGCTTCTCGACTATGGCTACACCTTC. It specifies CASSQDRRGGLLDYGYTF.

The chain links TRBV9 to TRBJ2-6; the D is unclear. V was shortened by 2 bases and J by 0 bases, with 6 bases between the two germline ends. CDR1 SGDLS and CDR2 YYNGEE come from the germline V gene. This CDR3 has 15 amino acids. The DNA for the CDR3 is TGTGCCAGCAGCGTTACAAACTCTGGGGCCAACGTCCTGACTTTC. Translating gives CASSVTNSGANVLTF.

Comment on this clone: A junction end diverges from the germline sequence, so it may reflect a read error. The chain is built from TRBV7-7 and TRBJ2-5; TRBD2 aligns across 7 bases. Germline V CDR1 and CDR2: SSHAT, FNYEAQ (reference sequence). The CDR3 is made up of 14 amino acids. The CDR3 loop is CASSLEGRDGTQYF. The CDR3 nucleotides read TGTGCTAGCAGCTTAGAGGGGAGGGATGGGACCCAGTACTTC.

The genes are TRBV2 and TRBJ2-1; D is possibly TRBD2 (6 bases). There are 13 residues in the CDR3. Germline values: CDR1 SNHLY, CDR2 FYNNEI. Trimming shortened V by 8 bases and J by 7 bases, and 15 bases separated the two germline ends. The CDR3 coding sequence is TGTGCCAGCCGCCCCGGAGCGGGTAATGAGCAGTTCTTC. Translated: CASRPGAGNEQFF.

Of note for this clone: One end of the junction does not line up with germline, which may come from a read error. This chain uses TRBV30 with TRBJ1-2, with 7 bases fitting TRBD1. This CDR3 is 16 amino acids long. CDR1 and CDR2 (germline): GTSNPN, SVGIG (reference sequence). CDR3 loop: CAWTPHTQGTTDGYSF. DNA of the CDR3: TGTGCCTGGACCCCGCACACACAGGGGACGACGGATGGCTACTCCTTC.

The V call is TRBV10-3, the J call TRBJ2-7; 9 bases agree with TRBD1. The CDR3 sequence is 14 residues long. Germline V gene sequence: CDR1 ENHRY, CDR2 SYGVKD. V lost 0 bases and J lost 7; bases outside the gene matches: 4. This CDR3 reads CAISESQGAGEQYF. CDR3 sequence (DNA): TGTGCCATCAGTGAGTCACAGGGGGCTGGAGAGCAGTACTTC.

This rearrangement joins TRBV7-2 to TRBJ2-7, with TRBD1 matching over 7 bases. Germline V lookup: CDR1 SGHTA, CDR2 FQGNSA. V shed 1 base and J 5 bases; nucleotides not matched to a gene: 8. This CDR3 comprises 15 residues. The CDR3 DNA follows: TGTGCCAGCAGCTTAGGTGGGCAGGGGGTGCACGAGCAGTACTTC. It specifies CASSLGGQGVHEQYF.

Comment on this clone: At one end, the junction sequence differs from germline, possibly due to a read error. Different DNA sequences within this sample yield the same CDR3. The CDR3 protein is CASSHEPRGTYEQYF. The CDR3 DNA is TGCGCCAGCAGCCACGAGCCCCGGGGTACCTACGAGCAGTACTTC. The rearrangement links TRBV13 to TRBJ2-7, with a tentative D call TRBD2 (5 bases). This CDR3 spans 15 amino acids. Germline assignment: CDR1 PRHDT and CDR2 FYEKMQ (reference sequence).

The chain has TRBV18 and TRBJ2-5, with 11 bases aligning to TRBD2. This CDR3 contains 17 residues. V was clipped by 1 base and J by 4 bases; unmatched bases: 8. Germline V CDR1 and CDR2: KGHSH, LQKENI. The CDR3 loop reads CASSPLLLAGGGETQYF. The CDR3 nucleotides are TGTGCCAGCTCACCACTTCTCCTAGCGGGAGGTGGAGAGACCCAGTACTTC.

The rearrangement uses TRBV15 and TRBJ1-1, with 8 bases lining up with TRBD1. The CDR3 length is 14 residues. Germline-derived CDR1 and CDR2 are LNHNV and YYDKDF (reference sequence). Trimming at V came to 8 bases and at J to 3 bases, leaving 8 bases not matched to a gene. For the CDR3, the DNA is TGTGCCACCTCATCAGGGGGCATAGACACTGAAGCTTTCTTT. Its translation: CATSSGGIDTEAFF.

The chain links TRBV7-9 to TRBJ1-1; 11 bases line up with TRBD1. This CDR3 is 17 amino acids long. Germline V gives CDR1 SEHNR, CDR2 FQNEAQ (reference sequence). The junction had 11 bases not matched to a gene; V was cut back by 6 bases and J by 2 bases. Here the CDR3 reads CASSVRGTGGGNTEAFF. DNA for the CDR3: TGTGCCAGCAGTGTGAGAGGGACAGGGGGTGGAAACACTGAAGCTTTCTTT.

A remark on this clone: Other nucleotide sequences from this sample produce the same CDR3. The chain joins TRBV2 to TRBJ2-7; tentative D call: TRBD1 (5 bases). The V gene's germline CDR1 is SNHLY and CDR2 FYNNEI. V was pared by 4 bases and J by 2 bases, with 6 bases between. The CDR3 covers 12 residues. In DNA, the CDR3 is TGTGCCAGCAGTGCAGGGACCTACGAGCAGTACTTC. Its translation: CASSAGTYEQYF.

This chain connects TRBV6-1 to TRBJ2-2, with 9 bases matching TRBD2. Unmatched junction bases numbered 11, after V lost 1 base and J lost 5 bases. This CDR3 region has 18 residues. Germline V lookup: CDR1 MNHNS, CDR2 SASEGT. CDR3 amino acids: CASSEGAGAGGSTGELFF. CDR3 sequence (DNA): TGTGCCAGCAGTGAAGGTGCTGGGGCGGGAGGGTCGACCGGGGAGCTGTTTTTT.

The chain has TRBV5-6 and TRBJ1-1; D gene unclear. Germline V gene lookup returns CDR1 SGHDT and CDR2 YYEEEE. Trimming removed 4 bases at V and 0 bases at J, with 10 bases between. The CDR3 is 14 amino acids. The CDR3 reads CASSPLRVNTEAFF. DNA for the CDR3: TGTGCCAGCAGCCCCCTGAGAGTGAACACTGAAGCTTTCTTT.

V gene TRBV9 combines with J gene TRBJ1-1; 9 nucleotides align to TRBD1. The germline V gene encodes CDR1 SGDLS and CDR2 YYNGEE. There are 15 residues in the CDR3. With V trimmed by 4 bases and J by 5 bases, 9 bases remained unmatched. CDR3 protein: CASSSGTGWRTEAFF. The DNA for the CDR3 is TGTGCCAGCAGCTCCGGGACAGGGTGGAGGACTGAAGCTTTCTTT. The entire variable domain, with the rest obtained from reference TRBV9 and TRBJ1-1, is as follows: DSGVTQTPKHLITATGQRVTLRCSPRSGDLSVYWYQQSLDQGLQFLIQYYNGEERAKGNILERFSAQQFPDLHSELNLSSLELGDSALYFCASSSGTGWRTEAFFGQGTRLTVV.

V usage is TRBV7-9 and J usage is TRBJ1-2, with D unclear. The CDR3 runs 14 residues. Germline CDR1 is SEHNR and CDR2 is FQNEAQ (reference sequence). With 5 bases removed from V and 8 bases from J, the gap between germline ends came to 18 bases. The CDR3 nucleotides are TGTGCCAGCAGCCCGTGGGGAGCGGATTGGGGCTACACCTTC. Translating gives CASSPWGADWGYTF.

The chain combines TRBV30 with TRBJ1-1; D unresolved. This CDR3 spans 16 amino acids. From germline, CDR1 is GTSNPN and CDR2 SVGIG (reference sequence). V lost 7 bases and J 10 bases, leaving 31 bases between the germline ends. CDR3 nucleotide sequence: TGTGCCTTCACCGACCGCAAACGGAGTATAGTTTATGGAGCTTTCTTT. Translating it yields CAFTDRKRSIVYGAFF.

The chain carries TRBV5-1 and TRBJ2-3; D perhaps matches TRBD1 (5 bases). This CDR3 region has 15 residues. From germline, CDR1 is SGHRS and CDR2 YFSETQ. Trimming removed 1 base at V and 0 bases at J, with 9 bases between. CDR3 sequence reads: CASSLRGTSTDTQYF. The CDR3 DNA reads TGCGCCAGCAGCTTGAGGGGTACCAGCACAGATACGCAGTATTTT.

The J gene is TRBJ1-5, the V gene TRBV7-2; D uncertain. Trimming shortened V by 6 bases and J by 1 base, and 13 bases separated the two germline ends. From germline, CDR1 is SGHTA and CDR2 FQGNSA. This CDR3 region has 15 residues. CDR3 amino acids: CASSYLGVSNQPQHF. The CDR3 DNA is TGTGCCAGCAGTTATCTCGGGGTAAGCAATCAGCCCCAGCATTTT. Full variable domain (missing parts from reference TRBV7-2 and TRBJ1-5): GAGVSQSPSNKVTEKGKDVELRCDPISGHTALYWYRQSLGQGLEFLIYFQGNSAPDKSGLPSDRFSAERTGGSVSTLTIQRTQQEDSAVYLCASSYLGVSNQPQHFGDGTRLSIL.

Here the CDR3 reads CASSRTGSSGRYEQYF. The CDR3 DNA follows: TGTGCCAGCAGTCGAACGGGGAGTAGCGGGAGATACGAGCAGTACTTC. The chain joins TRBV27 to TRBJ2-7; 9 nucleotides line up with TRBD2. The V segment lost 5 bases and the J segment 4 bases; nucleotides outside the gene matches: 12. The CDR3 sequence is 16 residues long. Germline-derived CDR1 and CDR2 are MNHEY and SMNVEV (reference sequence).

The chain combines TRBV7-3 with TRBJ2-7, with no clear D. In germline, CDR1 is SGHTA, CDR2 FQGTGA. This CDR3 is built from 16 residues. V was shortened by 2 bases and J by 0 bases, with 14 bases between the two germline ends. DNA of the CDR3: TGTGCCAGCAGCTTACTGGGTAGCCCCAACTCCTACGAGCAGTACTTC. Protein sequence: CASSLLGSPNSYEQYF.